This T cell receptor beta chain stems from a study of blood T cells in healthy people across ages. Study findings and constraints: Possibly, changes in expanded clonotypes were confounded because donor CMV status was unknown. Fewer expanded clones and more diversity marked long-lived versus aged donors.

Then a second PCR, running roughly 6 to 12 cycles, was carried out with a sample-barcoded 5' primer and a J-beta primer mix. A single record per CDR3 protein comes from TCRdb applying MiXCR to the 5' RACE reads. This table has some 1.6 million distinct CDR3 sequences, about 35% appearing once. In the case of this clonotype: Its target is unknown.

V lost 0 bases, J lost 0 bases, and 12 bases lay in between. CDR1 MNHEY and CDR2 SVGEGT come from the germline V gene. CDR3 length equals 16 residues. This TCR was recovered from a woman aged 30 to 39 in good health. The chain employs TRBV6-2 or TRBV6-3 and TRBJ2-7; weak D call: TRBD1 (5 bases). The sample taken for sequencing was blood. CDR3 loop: CASSYSPRQISYEQYF. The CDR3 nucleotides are TGTGCCAGCAGTTACTCCCCCCGACAGATCTCCTACGAGCAGTACTTC.